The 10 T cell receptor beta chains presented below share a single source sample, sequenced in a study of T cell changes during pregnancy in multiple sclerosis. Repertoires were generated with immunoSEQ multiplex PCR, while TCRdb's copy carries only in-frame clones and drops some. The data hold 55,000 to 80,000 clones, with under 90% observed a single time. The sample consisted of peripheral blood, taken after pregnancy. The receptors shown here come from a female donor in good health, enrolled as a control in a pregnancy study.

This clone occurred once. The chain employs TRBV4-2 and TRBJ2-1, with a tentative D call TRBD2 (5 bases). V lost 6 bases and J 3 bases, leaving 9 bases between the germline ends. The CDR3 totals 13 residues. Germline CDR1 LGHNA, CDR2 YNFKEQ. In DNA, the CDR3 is TGTGCCAGCAGTGGGAGCGGCTACAATGAGCAGTTCTTC. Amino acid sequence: CASSGSGYNEQFF.

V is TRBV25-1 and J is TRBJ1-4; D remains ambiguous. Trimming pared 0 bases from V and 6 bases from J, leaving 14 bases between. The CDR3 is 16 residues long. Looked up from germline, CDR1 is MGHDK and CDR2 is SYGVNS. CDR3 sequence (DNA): TGTGCCAGCAGTGAATATCGAGCAACCTTGGATGAAAAACTGTTTTTT. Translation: CASSEYRATLDEKLFF. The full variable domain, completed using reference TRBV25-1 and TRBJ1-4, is EADIYQTPRYLVIGTGKKITLECSQTMGHDKMYWYQQDPGMELHLIHYSYGVNSTEKGDLSSESTVSRIRTEHFPLTLESARPSHTSQYLCASSEYRATLDEKLFFGSGTQLSVL.

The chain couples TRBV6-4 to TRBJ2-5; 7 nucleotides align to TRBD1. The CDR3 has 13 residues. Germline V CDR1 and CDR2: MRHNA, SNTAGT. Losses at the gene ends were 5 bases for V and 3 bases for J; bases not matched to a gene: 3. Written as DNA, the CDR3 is TGTGCCAGCAGTTCCGGGACAGAAGAGACCCAGTACTTC. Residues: CASSSGTEETQYF.

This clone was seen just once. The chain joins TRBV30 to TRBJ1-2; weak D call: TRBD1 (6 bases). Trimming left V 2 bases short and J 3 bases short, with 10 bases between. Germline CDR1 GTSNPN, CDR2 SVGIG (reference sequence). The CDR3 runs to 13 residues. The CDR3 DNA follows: TGTGCCTGGAGTCATGGACAGCACTATGGCTACACCTTC. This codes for CAWSHGQHYGYTF.

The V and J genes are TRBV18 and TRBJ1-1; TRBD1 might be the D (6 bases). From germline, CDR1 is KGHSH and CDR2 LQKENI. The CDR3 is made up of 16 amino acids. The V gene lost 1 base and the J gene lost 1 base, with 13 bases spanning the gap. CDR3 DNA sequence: TGTGCCAGCTCACCACTTCCCGGGGGGCAGAACACTGAAGCTTTCTTT. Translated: CASSPLPGGQNTEAFF.

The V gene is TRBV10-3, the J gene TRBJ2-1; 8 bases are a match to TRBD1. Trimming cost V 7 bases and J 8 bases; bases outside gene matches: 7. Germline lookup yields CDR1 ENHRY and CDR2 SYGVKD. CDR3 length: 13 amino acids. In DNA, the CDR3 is TGTGCCATCAAGACGGGACAGGAGGATGAGCAGTTCTTC. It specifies CAIKTGQEDEQFF.

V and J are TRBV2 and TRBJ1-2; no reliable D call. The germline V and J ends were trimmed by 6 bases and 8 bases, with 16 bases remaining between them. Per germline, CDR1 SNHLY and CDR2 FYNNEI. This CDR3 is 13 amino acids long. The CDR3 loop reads CASRQHQLAGYTF. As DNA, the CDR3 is TGTGCCAGCAGACAGCATCAGTTGGCCGGCTACACCTTC.

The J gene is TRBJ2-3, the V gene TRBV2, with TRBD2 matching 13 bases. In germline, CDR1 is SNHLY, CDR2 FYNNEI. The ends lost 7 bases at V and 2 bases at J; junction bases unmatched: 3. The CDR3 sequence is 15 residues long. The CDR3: CASKGLAGATDTQYF. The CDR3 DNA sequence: TGTGCCAGCAAAGGACTAGCGGGAGCCACAGATACGCAGTATTTT.

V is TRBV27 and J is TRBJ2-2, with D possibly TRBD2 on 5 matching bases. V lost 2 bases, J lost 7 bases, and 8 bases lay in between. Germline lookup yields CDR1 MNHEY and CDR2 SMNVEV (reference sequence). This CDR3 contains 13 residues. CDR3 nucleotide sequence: TGTGCCAGCAGTTTAGGAGGTATCGGGGAGCTGTTTTTT. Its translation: CASSLGGIGELFF.

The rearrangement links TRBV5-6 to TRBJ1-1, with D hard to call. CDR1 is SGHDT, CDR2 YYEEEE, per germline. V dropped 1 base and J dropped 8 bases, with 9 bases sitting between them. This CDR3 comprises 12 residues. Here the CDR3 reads CASSLYRREAFF. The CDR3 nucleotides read TGTGCCAGCAGCTTGTACAGACGGGAAGCTTTCTTT.